Listed below are T cell receptor beta chains from one sample, sequenced in a study of blood T cell repertoires in COVID-19. Profiling relied on immunoSEQ multiplex PCR, and the TCRdb table lists in-frame clones only, not all of them. This sample carries a few hundred thousand clones, roughly 90% of them seen once, and the ten largest clones take 5% to 7%. Material: peripheral blood. Receptors originate from a man aged 18 to 35 who had recovered from COVID-19. The CDR3 runs from the conserved cysteine through the conserved F or W. The D gene is left open where the match is weak. Part of the rows lack a size; the others show once, few, many or a class for expanded clones.

CASSQDHSNTGELFF	TGTGCCAGCAGCCAAGATCACTCGAACACCGGGGAGCTGTTTTTT	-	TRBV4-2	TRBJ2-2	-
CASSQVPGTGPQHF	TGCGCCAGCAGCCAAGTGCCAGGGACAGGGCCCCAGCATTTT	TRBD1	TRBV4-3	TRBJ1-5	-
CASSYQEYQPQHF	TGTGCCAGCAGTTATCAGGAATATCAGCCCCAGCATTTT	-	TRBV6-5	TRBJ1-5	-
CASSFSELPGGGTEAFF	TGTGCCAGCAGCTTTTCTGAATTACCGGGGGGCGGCACTGAAGCTTTCTTT	-	TRBV13	TRBJ1-1	-
CASSDVIAGSYNEQFF	TGTGCCAGCAGTGACGTGATAGCGGGATCCTACAATGAGCAGTTCTTC	TRBD2	TRBV6-1	TRBJ2-1	few
CSASIRRSSEAFF	TGCAGTGCTAGTATAAGGAGGTCTTCTGAAGCTTTCTTT	-	TRBV20-1	TRBJ1-1	-
CASSETNTDTQYF	TGTGCCAGCAGTGAAACAAACACAGATACGCAGTATTTT	-	TRBV6-1	TRBJ2-3	-
CSVEVFGQGRYF	TGCAGCGTCGAAGTTTTTGGACAGGGGAGATACTTC	TRBD1	TRBV29-1	TRBJ2-7	-
CASRRTVVSYEQYF	TGTGCCAGCAGAAGGACAGTTGTCTCCTACGAGCAGTACTTC	-	TRBV6-5	TRBJ2-7	-
CSVEDPETNYGYTF	TGCAGCGTTGAAGATCCAGAAACTAACTATGGCTACACCTTC	-	TRBV29-1	TRBJ1-2	-
CAWSLQGGLSGANVLTF	TGTGCCTGGAGTCTCCAAGGGGGTCTATCTGGGGCCAACGTCCTGACTTTC	-	TRBV30	TRBJ2-6	-
CAIRQVTNTGELFF	TGTGCCATCAGGCAGGTTACCAACACCGGGGAGCTGTTTTTT	-	TRBV10-3	TRBJ2-2	-
CASSLSGGTGELFF	TGCGCCAGCAGCTTGTCCGGAGGTACCGGGGAGCTGTTTTTT	-	TRBV5-1	TRBJ2-2	once
CASSLTGTGRNTIYF	TGTGCCAGCAGTTTAACGGGGACAGGGAGAAACACCATATATTTT	TRBD1	TRBV27	TRBJ1-3	-
CASSELGAGGYTF	TGTGCCAGCAGTGAACTGGGGGCAGGTGGCTACACCTTC	-	TRBV6-1	TRBJ1-2	few
CASTGDQTSNQPQHF	TGTGCCAGCACCGGAGACCAAACTAGCAATCAGCCCCAGCATTTT	-	TRBV21-1	TRBJ1-5	once
CASTPGQGSNQPQHF	TGCGCCAGCACCCCGGGACAGGGATCTAATCAGCCCCAGCATTTT	TRBD1	TRBV4-1	TRBJ1-5	-
CASSVGTGTNNEQFF	TGTGCCAGCAGCGTAGGAACAGGGACGAACAATGAGCAGTTCTTC	-	TRBV9	TRBJ2-1	-